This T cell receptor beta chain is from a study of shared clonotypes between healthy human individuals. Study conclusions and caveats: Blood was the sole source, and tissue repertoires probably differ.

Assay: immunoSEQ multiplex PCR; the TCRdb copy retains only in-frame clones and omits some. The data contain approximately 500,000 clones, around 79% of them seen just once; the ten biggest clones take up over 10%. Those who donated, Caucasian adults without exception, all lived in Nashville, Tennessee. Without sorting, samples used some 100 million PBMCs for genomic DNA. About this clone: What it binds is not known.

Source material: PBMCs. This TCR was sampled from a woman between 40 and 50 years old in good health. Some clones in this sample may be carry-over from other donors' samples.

The DNA for the CDR3 is TGTGCCAGCAGCCCTGGACAGCTCCACTATGGCTACACCTTC. This encodes CASSPGQLHYGYTF. The genes are TRBV27 and TRBJ1-2, with a tentative D call TRBD1 (6 bases). The CDR3 loop spans 14 amino acids. CDR1 and CDR2 from the germline V gene are MNHEY and SMNVEV (reference sequence). Trimming took off 6 bases at V and 3 bases at J, with 14 bases between the two ends.